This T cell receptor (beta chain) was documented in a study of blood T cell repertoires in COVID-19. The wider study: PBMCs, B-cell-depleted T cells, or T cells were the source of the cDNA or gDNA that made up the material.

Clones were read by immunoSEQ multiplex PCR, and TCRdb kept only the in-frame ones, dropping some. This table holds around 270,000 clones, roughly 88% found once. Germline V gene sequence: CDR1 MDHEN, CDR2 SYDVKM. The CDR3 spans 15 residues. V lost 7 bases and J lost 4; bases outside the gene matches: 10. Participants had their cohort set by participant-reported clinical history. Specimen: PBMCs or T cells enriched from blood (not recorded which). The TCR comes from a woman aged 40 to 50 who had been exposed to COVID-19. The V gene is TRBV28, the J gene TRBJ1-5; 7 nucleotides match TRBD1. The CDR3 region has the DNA TGTGCCAGCAAAGCCCTCCAGGGGGTAAATCAGCCCCAGCATTTT. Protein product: CASKALQGVNQPQHF.